This record looks at one TCR beta chain sequence and its context. Its specificity is not known. Stated time point: patch test 2, 6 weeks after DPC sensitization. Treatment specified: therapeutic diphenylcyclopropenone sensitization with weekly scalp DPC. Samples of blood were obtained prior to the application of each patch test. The germline V gene has CDR1 SGDLS and CDR2 YYNGEE. This CDR3 has 17 amino acids. V was trimmed by 3 bases and J by 6 bases, leaving 23 bases between them. The data originate from a study of human T cells and chemical hapten exposure. About the research overall: Each patient's scalp received weekly diphenylcyclopropenone throughout the roughly 25-week study.

Overall study findings and caveats: All donors were alopecia patients, so their immunity may differ from that of healthy people.

As processed by the authors: TCRs per sample had a median of about 100,000 and ranged from about 20,000 to 700,000. TCRdb reprocessed the RACE reads with MiXCR, giving one entry per CDR3 protein. The V and J calls come from TCRdb's annotation, not from the publication. Counted here are a few hundred thousand distinct CDR3 sequences, around 6% occurring once; the ten biggest clones make up 5% to 6%. The clonotype originates from a young woman with alopecia areata. Some clones in this sample may be carry-over from other donors' samples. Sequencing was performed on whole blood, taken in connection with sensitization to the hapten diphenylcyclopropenone (DPC). The V gene is TRBV9, the J gene TRBJ2-3; D is tentatively TRBD1 or TRBD2 (5 bases each). The CDR3, as DNA: TGTGCCAGCAGCGGGACCGCGTTGACTCCGGGGACGGATACGCAGTATTTT. This codes for CASSGTALTPGTDTQYF.